This T cell receptor (beta chain) was obtained from a study of metastatic and nonmetastatic thyroid tumors. Study context: Across peripheral blood and tumor or nodule tissue samples taken from malignant and benign thyroid patients, the repertoires were compared with one another.

Study observations and caveats: Malignant thyroid tumors reportedly exceeded benign nodules significantly in TCR beta diversity, with the difference appearing in blood and tumor.

This clone came up many times. As yet, its antigen is unknown. The CDR3 sequence is 15 residues long. The germline V and J ends were trimmed by 0 bases and 3 bases, with 10 bases remaining between them. CDR1 is SGHRS and CDR2 is YFSETQ in the germline V gene. All patients were untreated before thyroid surgery. Methods used by the authors: The authors used CDR3 differences across clinicopathological groups to build a distant-metastasis classifier for papillary thyroid cancer. With MiXCR, TCRdb reprocessed the PCR reads. The V and J calls shown here were made by TCRdb, not taken from the authors' results. Seen here are 22,000 or so clones, 20% observed once, and the top ten hold 25% to 35%.

The chain combines TRBV5-1 with TRBJ2-1; D is perhaps TRBD1 (6 bases). The receptor's source is a female donor with papillary thyroid cancer or a benign thyroid nodule (not recorded which). Some clones in this sample may be carry-over from other donors' samples. The sequenced sample was blood. Here the CDR3 DNA reads TGCGCCAGCAGCTTGGAAGGGGGAGTCTACAATGAGCAGTTCTTC. Protein product: CASSLEGGVYNEQFF.